What follows are 9 T cell receptor beta chains derived from one specimen sequenced in a study of blood T cell repertoires in COVID-19. Sequenced by immunoSEQ multiplex PCR; TCRdb stores in-frame clones only, minus some. The table lists roughly 400,000 clones, around 87% of them singletons. Sequenced sample: peripheral blood. The receptors were gathered from a woman in her fifties or sixties with COVID-19, enrolled during active disease.

V gene TRBV5-1 combines with J gene TRBJ2-7, with 10 bases matching TRBD1. This CDR3 contains 14 residues. CDR1 SGHRS and CDR2 YFSETQ come from the germline V gene. J gave up 4 bases and V 4 bases, and 5 bases lay outside the gene matches. CDR3 loop: CASSLRTGGYEQYF. CDR3 nucleotides: TGCGCCAGCAGCCTAAGGACAGGGGGATACGAGCAGTACTTC.

The chain employs TRBV2 and TRBJ1-1; 8 positions agree with TRBD1. The CDR3 runs 15 residues. V was pared by 4 bases and J by 1 base, with 5 bases of the junction left unmatched. From germline, CDR1 is SNHLY and CDR2 FYNNEI. For the CDR3, the DNA is TGTGCCAGCAGTGGGCAGGGGGCGGCGAACACTGAAGCTTTCTTT. Translated, it gives CASSGQGAANTEAFF. The whole variable domain, filled in from reference TRBV2 and TRBJ1-1, reads EPEVTQTPSHQVTQMGQEVILRCVPISNHLYFYWYRQILGQKVEFLVSFYNNEISEKSEIFDDQFSVERPDGSNFTLKIRSTKLEDSAMYFCASSGQGAANTEAFFGQGTRLTVV.

The chain couples TRBV5-8 to TRBJ1-1; weak D call: TRBD1 (6 bases). Looked up from germline, CDR1 is SGHTS and CDR2 is YDEGEE. Between the trimmed V and J ends, which lost 4 bases and 4 bases, there was a span of 14 bases. This CDR3 is 14 amino acids long. CDR3 coding DNA: TGTGCCAGCAGCAAAAGGGGGAAAAGCACTGAAGCTTTCTTT. Its protein product is CASSKRGKSTEAFF. The whole variable domain, remainder taken from reference TRBV5-8 and TRBJ1-1, is EAGVTQSPTHLIKTRGQQATLRCSPISGHTSVYWYQQALGLGLQFLLWYDEGEERNRGNFPPRFSGRQFPNYSSELNVNALELEDSALYLCASSKRGKSTEAFFGQGTRLTVV.

This clone showed up just once. The chain carries TRBV27 and TRBJ1-2, with 9 bases aligning to TRBD1. The germline V gene encodes CDR1 MNHEY and CDR2 SMNVEV (reference sequence). V shed 7 bases and J 1 base; nucleotides not matched to a gene: 13. The CDR3 has 17 residues. The CDR3 region is CASKMKYGQGSNYGYTF. Written as DNA, the CDR3 is TGTGCCAGCAAAATGAAGTACGGACAGGGGAGTAACTATGGCTACACCTTC.

The rearrangement uses TRBV4-1 and TRBJ1-5; D is uncertain. The CDR3 covers 19 residues. The germline V gene has CDR1 MGHRA and CDR2 YSYEKL. V was pared by 7 bases and J by 2 bases, with 27 bases between. CDR3: CASTRKITDQWEGNQPQHF. CDR3 DNA sequence: TGCGCCAGCACCCGGAAAATTACAGACCAGTGGGAGGGCAATCAGCCCCAGCATTTT.

The chain has TRBV30 and TRBJ2-1, with 7 nucleotides matching TRBD2. CDR1 is GTSNPN, CDR2 SVGIG, per germline (reference sequence). The CDR3 contains 13 residues. V was pared by 2 bases and J by 4 bases, with 2 bases of the junction left unmatched. The CDR3 region is CAWSRGGYNEQFF. CDR3 coding DNA: TGTGCCTGGAGTCGCGGGGGTTACAATGAGCAGTTCTTC. Full variable domain (missing parts from reference TRBV30 and TRBJ2-1): SQTIHQWPATLVQPVGSPLSLECTVEGTSNPNLYWYRQAAGRGLQLLFYSVGIGQISSEVPQNLSASRPQDRQFILSSKKLLLSDSGFYLCAWSRGGYNEQFFGPGTRLTVL.

The rearrangement links TRBV5-5 to TRBJ2-7; D unresolved. From germline, CDR1 is SGHKS and CDR2 YYEKEE (reference sequence). Between the trimmed V and J ends, which lost 3 bases and 5 bases, there was a span of 15 bases. This CDR3 has 14 amino acids. The CDR3 sequence is CASSSASPRNEQYF. In nucleotides, the CDR3 is TGTGCCAGCAGCTCCGCCTCCCCTAGGAACGAGCAGTACTTC.

The V gene is TRBV2, the J gene TRBJ2-1; 8 bases are a match to TRBD2. Looked up from germline, CDR1 is SNHLY and CDR2 is FYNNEI. The CDR3 covers 15 residues. V lost 3 bases to trimming and J lost 3 bases; unmatched junction nucleotides: 4. CDR3 region: CASSEQRGSYNEQFF. CDR3 in DNA: TGTGCCAGCAGTGAGCAGCGGGGGAGCTACAATGAGCAGTTCTTC. The full variable domain, with the rest looked up from reference TRBV2 and TRBJ2-1, is EPEVTQTPSHQVTQMGQEVILRCVPISNHLYFYWYRQILGQKVEFLVSFYNNEISEKSEIFDDQFSVERPDGSNFTLKIRSTKLEDSAMYFCASSEQRGSYNEQFFGPGTRLTVL.

The V and J genes are TRBV10-3 and TRBJ1-4, with 9 bases identical to TRBD1. The germline CDR1 and CDR2 sequences are ENHRY and SYGVKD. This CDR3 is 17 amino acids long. V was clipped by 2 bases and J by 8 bases; unmatched bases: 12. The CDR3 reads CAISEHLRTGEGEKLFF. CDR3 DNA: TGTGCCATCAGTGAGCACCTAAGGACAGGGGAGGGAGAAAAACTGTTTTTT.